The clone carrying this TCR beta chain was recorded once. Other DNA sequences in the sample encode the same CDR3. Study processing details: Amplification with reference gene primers provided the estimates of nucleated cell counts. Assay: immunoSEQ multiplex PCR; the TCRdb copy retains only in-frame clones and omits some. V and J calls and clone size are those listed in that table; D and trimming were worked out from the DNA. The profile shows fewer than 250,000 clones, about 83% of them singletons. V was pared by 7 bases and J by 4 bases, with 1 base of the junction left unmatched. The CDR3 is 12 residues long. The germline V gene encodes CDR1 LNHDA and CDR2 SQIVND (reference sequence). The record originates from a study of blood T cell repertoires in COVID-19. About the research overall: Collection of acute and convalescent COVID-19 samples took place in the United States, Italy and Spain. In each case, the material was cDNA or gDNA derived from T cells, B-cell-depleted T cells, or PBMCs.

The TCR originated in a human donor in a cohort sampled during active COVID-19. What was sequenced was peripheral blood. This chain joins TRBV19 and TRBJ2-1, with 7 bases aligning to TRBD1. CDR3 protein: CASNRGYNEQFF. The DNA for the CDR3 is TGTGCCAGTAACAGGGGATACAATGAGCAGTTCTTC. The full variable domain, completed using reference TRBV19 and TRBJ2-1, is DGGITQSPKYLFRKEGQNVTLSCEQNLNHDAMYWYRQDPGQGLRLIYYSQIVNDFQKGDIAEGYSVSREKKESFPLTVTSAQKNPTAFYLCASNRGYNEQFFGPGTRLTVL.